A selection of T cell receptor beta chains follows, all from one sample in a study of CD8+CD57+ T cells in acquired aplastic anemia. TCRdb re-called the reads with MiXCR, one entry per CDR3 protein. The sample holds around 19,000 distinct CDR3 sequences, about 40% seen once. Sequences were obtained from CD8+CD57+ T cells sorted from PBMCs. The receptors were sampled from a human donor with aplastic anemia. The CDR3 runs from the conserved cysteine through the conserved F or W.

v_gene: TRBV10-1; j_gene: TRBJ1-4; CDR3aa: CASSELRGSEKLFF
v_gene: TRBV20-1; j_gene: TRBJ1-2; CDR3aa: CSTGVYTF
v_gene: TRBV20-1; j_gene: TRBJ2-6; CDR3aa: CSAKPGANVLTF
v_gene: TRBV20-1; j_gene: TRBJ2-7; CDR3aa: CSARVPGPGDEQYF
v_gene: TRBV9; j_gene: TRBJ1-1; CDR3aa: CASTRQDMNTEAFF
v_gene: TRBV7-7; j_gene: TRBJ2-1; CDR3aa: CASSLRTSGVYNEQFF
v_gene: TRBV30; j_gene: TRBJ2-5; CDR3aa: CDWSSDVCSSDWTILQETQYF
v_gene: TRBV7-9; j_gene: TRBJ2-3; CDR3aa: CASSLDGSADTQYF
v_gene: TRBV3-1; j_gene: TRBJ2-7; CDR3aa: CASSQGQGSNYEQYF
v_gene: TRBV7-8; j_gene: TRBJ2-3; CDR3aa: CASSLGKGQGIGDTQYF
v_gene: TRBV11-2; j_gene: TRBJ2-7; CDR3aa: CASSPDGGGSEQYF
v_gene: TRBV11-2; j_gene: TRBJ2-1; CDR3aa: CASSLGLAGNNEQFF
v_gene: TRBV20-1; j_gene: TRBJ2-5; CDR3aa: CSAPLPAFQETQYF
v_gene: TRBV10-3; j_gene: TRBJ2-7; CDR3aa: CAISEFGTVDYEQYF
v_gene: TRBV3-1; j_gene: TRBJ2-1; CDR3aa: CASSQLQGHEQFF
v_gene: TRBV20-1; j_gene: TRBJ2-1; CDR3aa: CSAIKGLAEYNEQFF
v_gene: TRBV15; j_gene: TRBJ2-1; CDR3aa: CATSRRLAGGQFNEQFF
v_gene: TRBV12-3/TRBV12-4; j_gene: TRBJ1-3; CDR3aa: CASTLWGLNSGNTIYF
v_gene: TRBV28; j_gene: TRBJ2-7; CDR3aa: CASRGRGDEQYF
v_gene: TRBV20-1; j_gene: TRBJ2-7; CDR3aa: CSAKEGEDHEQYF
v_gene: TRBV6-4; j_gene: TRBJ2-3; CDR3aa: CASSDSRDQENTQYF
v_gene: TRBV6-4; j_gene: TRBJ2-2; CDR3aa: CASRKTGDTGELFF
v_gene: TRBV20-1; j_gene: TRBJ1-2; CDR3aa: CSARGQTFFGYTF
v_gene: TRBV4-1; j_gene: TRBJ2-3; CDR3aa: CASSQDRVVRQYF
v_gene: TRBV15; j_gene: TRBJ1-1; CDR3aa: CATSRDWGTDTEAFF
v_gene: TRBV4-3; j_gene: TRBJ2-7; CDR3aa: CASSQITGNEQYF
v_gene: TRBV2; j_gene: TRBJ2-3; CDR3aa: CASRSGPDTDTQYF
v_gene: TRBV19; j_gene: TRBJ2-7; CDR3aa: CASSIDSSGHLSYEQYF
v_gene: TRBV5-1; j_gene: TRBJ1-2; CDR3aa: CASSSYTGTGHGYTF
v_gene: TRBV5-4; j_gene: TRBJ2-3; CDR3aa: CASSQTQGAFSDTQYF
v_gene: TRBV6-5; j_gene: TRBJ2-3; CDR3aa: CASSLVVGSDTQYF
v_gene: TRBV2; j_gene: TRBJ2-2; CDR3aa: CASNEQGLDTGELFF
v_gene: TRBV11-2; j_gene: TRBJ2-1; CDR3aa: CASSLIRTLAGANMNEQFF
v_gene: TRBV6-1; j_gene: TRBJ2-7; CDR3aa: CASSQGVRTYEQYF
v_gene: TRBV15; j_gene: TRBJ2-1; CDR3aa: CATSRDGGLERESAEQFF
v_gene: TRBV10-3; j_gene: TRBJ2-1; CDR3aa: CAISGTGGTSGWDEQFF
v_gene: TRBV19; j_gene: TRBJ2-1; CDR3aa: CASSEGLTYNEQFF
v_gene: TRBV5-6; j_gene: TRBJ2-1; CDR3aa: CASSLSPGGGNEQFF
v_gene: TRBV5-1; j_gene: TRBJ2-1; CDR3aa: CASSLNLLGTSGTFEQFF
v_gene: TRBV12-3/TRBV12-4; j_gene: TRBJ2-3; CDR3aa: CASSPRGGGTDTQYF
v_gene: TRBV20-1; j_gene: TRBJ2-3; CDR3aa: CSARDPPVSGTRGTGAQYF
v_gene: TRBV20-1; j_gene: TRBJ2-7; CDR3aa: CSADRGSSYEQYF
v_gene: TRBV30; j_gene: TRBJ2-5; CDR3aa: CAWSVRETQYF
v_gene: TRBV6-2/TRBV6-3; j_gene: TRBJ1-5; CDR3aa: CASSYSRRERNQPPHF
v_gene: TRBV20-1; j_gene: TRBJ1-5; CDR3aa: CNAREGRVRGPQHF
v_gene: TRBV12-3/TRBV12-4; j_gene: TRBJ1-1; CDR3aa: CASTKHPRDTEAFF
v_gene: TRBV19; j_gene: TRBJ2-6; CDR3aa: CASSLGDRALPWGPHSGANVLTF
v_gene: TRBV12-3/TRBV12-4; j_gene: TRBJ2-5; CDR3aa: CASTLSGKETQYF
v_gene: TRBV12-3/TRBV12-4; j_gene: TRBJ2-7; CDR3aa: CASSIHPSYEQNF
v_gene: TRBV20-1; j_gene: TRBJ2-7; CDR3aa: CSASTTGRHEQYF
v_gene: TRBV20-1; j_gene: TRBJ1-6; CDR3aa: CSVFGSGSPLHF
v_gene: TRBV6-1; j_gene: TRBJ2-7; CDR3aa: CASSDYPTYEQYF
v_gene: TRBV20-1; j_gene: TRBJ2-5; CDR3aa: CSATTDQETQYF
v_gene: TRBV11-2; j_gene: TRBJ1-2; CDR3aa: CASSYGTGGGYTF
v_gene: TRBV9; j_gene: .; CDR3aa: CASSVGINQPQYF